This paragraph covers one TCR beta chain sequence. TCRbeta libraries were built with three rounds of nested PCR, modified from ARM-PCR. TCRdb passed the multiplex PCR reads through MiXCR, listing each CDR3 protein once. The repertoire has around 39,000 distinct CDR3 sequences, more than 50% of them found once; the top ten carry about 41%. RNA was extracted from bulk tissue without any cell sorting. More than 3 cm separated this lung sample from the edge of the tumor. This sample is part of a study of tumor and adjacent non-tumor tissue in lung cancer. The CDR3 loop spans 13 amino acids. The germline V gene has CDR1 KGHSH and CDR2 LQKENI. The germline V and J ends were trimmed by 5 bases and 5 bases, with 11 bases remaining between them.

The rearrangement links TRBV18 to TRBJ2-3; weak D call: TRBD1 (5 bases). Sequences were obtained from distant non-tumor lung tissue. The TCR originated in a man between 50 and 59 years old with non-small cell lung cancer. CDR3 sequence: CASSSPGLDTQYF. The CDR3 DNA follows: TGTGCCAGCTCATCGCCAGGGTTAGATACGCAGTATTTT.